This T cell receptor beta chain emerged from a study of early T cells in non-severe SARS-CoV-2 infection. Study at large: Chains were not paired, and sequencing was done on bulk RNA from unsorted whole blood. Findings and caveats of the study: Matches to VDJdb favored anti-spike CD8 responses and missed private and CD4 specificities.

The table lists this clonotype with many counts. Its antigen is not known. Trimming cost V 10 bases and J 7 bases, with 7 bases left between them. CDR1 is SGHVS and CDR2 is FQNEAQ in the germline V gene. The CDR3 length is 10 residues. As part of library construction, unique molecular identifiers were attached to individual cDNA molecules. Each CDR3 protein is one row after TCRdb ran MiXCR on the 5' RACE reads. Of tens of thousands of distinct CDR3 sequences in the sample, around 15% are singletons; the top ten hold 12%. This chain links TRBV7-8 with TRBJ2-2; D is perhaps TRBD2 (6 bases). The TCR comes from an adult who was a healthcare worker with PCR-confirmed SARS-CoV-2 infection or an uninfected control (not recorded which). Source material: whole blood. CDR3 region: CATGGGELFF. The CDR3 DNA is TGTGCCACCGGGGGCGGGGAGCTGTTTTTT.